Detailed here is one T cell receptor beta chain. Its antigen is unknown. It may be a read error: a sequence one base away is much more abundant. CDR1 and CDR2, looked up from the germline V gene, are SQVTM and ANQGSEA. Taken from cysteine to phenylalanine, the CDR3 has 12 residues. The read is trimmed to its CDR3 DNA, 36 bases read in frame from base 1. Full-length TCR variable regions were amplified by 5' RACE PCR using constant-region reverse primers, and then by semi-nested PCR using Nested Universal Primer A. The ReliaPrep RNA Cell Miniprep System was used to extract total RNA, which was then reverse transcribed into 5'RACE-ready cDNA with the SMARTer RACE 5'/3' Kit. Multiplex adaptors were used to barcode full-length TCR alpha and beta libraries, and the barcoded libraries were sequenced on an Illumina MiSeq. The authors' analysis ran thus. For each of nine subset-tissue groups, sequencing data from the five patients were combined, and the groups were compared by unsupervised clustering of TCR gene usage. The Morisita-Horn index, with shared sequences weighted by their contribution to each repertoire, was used to calculate repertoire similarity. The raw public reads went through TCRdb reprocessing: fastp at Q25, MiXCR clone calling, in-frame beta chains kept. When rows share a CDR3 protein, they turn into one entry using the most common DNA and genes. TCRdb, rather than the study authors, made the V and J calls. Here the sample has 52,000 or so distinct CDR3 sequences; around 21% occur a single time. The ten largest clones add up to 2.5% to 4% of the sample.

CD4+CD25+CD127-/low cells were isolated as Tregs. Tregs, naive and memory CD4+ T cells from tumor, blood and ipsilateral draining lymph nodes of five breast cancer patients underwent full-length TCR alpha and beta sequencing. Tumor tissue and lymph nodes obtained by ipsilateral axillary dissection were perfused with PBS, cut into small pieces and digested using collagenase I and hyaluronidase. A purity exceeding 90% was confirmed by FACS for the sorted cell populations. The data stem from a study (dated by TCRdb to 2013 to 2016). Study-level background: The study set out to test whether tumor-infiltrating Tregs in breast cancer get recruited from blood Tregs or are instead converted in situ from other CD4+ T cell subsets.

Study-wide conclusions, independent of this receptor: Tumor memory CD4+ T cell TCR gene usage clustered with blood and lymph node memory CD4+ cells and lymph node naive CD4+ cells. The greatest overlap of tumor-infiltrating Treg TCR alpha and beta sequences was with tumor naive CD4+ T cells, followed next by blood naive CD4+ T cells. The validation in the larger cohort was limited to a single TCR beta V-J rearrangement instead of whole repertoires.

This TCR was recovered from a female donor with breast cancer. Recombination joined TRBV29-1 with TRBJ2-5; matching of 5 bases hints at TRBD2 as the D gene. The sample consisted of tumor-infiltrating Tregs sorted from the breast tumor. The DNA is as follows: TGCAGCGTTGAGCGGGCGAGGGAGATCCAGTACTTC. Its translation reads: CSVERAREIQYF.